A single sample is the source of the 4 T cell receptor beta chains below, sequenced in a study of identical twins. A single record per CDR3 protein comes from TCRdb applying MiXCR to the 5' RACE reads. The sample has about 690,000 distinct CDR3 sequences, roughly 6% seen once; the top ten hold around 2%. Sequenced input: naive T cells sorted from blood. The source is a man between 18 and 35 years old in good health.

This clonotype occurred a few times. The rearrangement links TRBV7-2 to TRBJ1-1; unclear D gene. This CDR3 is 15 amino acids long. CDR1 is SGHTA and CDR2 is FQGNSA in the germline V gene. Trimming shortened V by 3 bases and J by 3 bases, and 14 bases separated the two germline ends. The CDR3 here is CASSFRPVRDTEAFF. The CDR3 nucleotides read TGTGCCAGCAGCTTTCGACCCGTGCGGGACACTGAAGCTTTCTTT.

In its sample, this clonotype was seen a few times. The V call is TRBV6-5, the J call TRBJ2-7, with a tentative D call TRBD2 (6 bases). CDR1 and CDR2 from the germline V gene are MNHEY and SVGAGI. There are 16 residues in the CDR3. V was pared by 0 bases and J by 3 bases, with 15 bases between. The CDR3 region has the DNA TGTGCCAGCAGTTACTCCCCCCCGGGGGTGGGCTACGAGCAGTACGTC. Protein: CASSYSPPGVGYEQYV.

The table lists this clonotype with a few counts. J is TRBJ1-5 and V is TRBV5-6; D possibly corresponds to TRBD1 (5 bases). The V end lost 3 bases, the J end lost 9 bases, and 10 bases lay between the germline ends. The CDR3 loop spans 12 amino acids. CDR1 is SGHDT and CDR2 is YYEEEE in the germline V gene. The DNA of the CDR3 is TGTGCCAGCAGCTCATCCCAGGGGCCCCAGCATTTT. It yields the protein CASSSSQGPQHF. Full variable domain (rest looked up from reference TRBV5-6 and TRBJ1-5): DAGVTQSPTHLIKTRGQQVTLRCSPKSGHDTVSWYQQALGQGPQFIFQYYEEEERQRGNFPDRFSGHQFPNYSSELNVNALLLGDSALYLCASSSSQGPQHFGDGTRLSIL.

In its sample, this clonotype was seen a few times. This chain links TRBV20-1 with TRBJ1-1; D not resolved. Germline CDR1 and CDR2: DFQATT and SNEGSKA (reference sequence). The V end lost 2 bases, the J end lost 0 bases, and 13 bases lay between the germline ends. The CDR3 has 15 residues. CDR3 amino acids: CSARIRLRMNTEAFF. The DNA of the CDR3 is TGCAGTGCTAGAATTAGGTTAAGGATGAACACTGAAGCTTTCTTT.